One TCR beta chain is described in this entry. These data come from a study of T cell repertoires in aging, cancer and after chemotherapy. J gave up 9 bases and V 5 bases, and 9 bases lay outside the gene matches. The CDR3 is 15 amino acids. CDR1 MDHEN and CDR2 SYDVKM come from the germline V gene. The template was genomic DNA from peripheral blood, not RNA. Multiplex touch-down PCR with TRB-A/B primers amplified rearranged V-D-J TRB sequences. One entry per CDR3 protein, called by TCRdb with MiXCR from the multiplex PCR reads. The sample lists about 4,300 distinct CDR3 sequences, roughly 30% occurring once.

The receptor's source is a human donor in good health. Specimen: blood. The chain is built from TRBV28 and TRBJ1-6; 8 nucleotides match TRBD1. CDR3 DNA sequence: TGTGCCAGCAGTCCGGACAGGGTATCGGGTTCACCCCTCCACTTT. This gives the protein CASSPDRVSGSPLHF.